The source of this T cell receptor (beta chain) is a study of blood T cell repertoires in COVID-19. The table came from immunoSEQ multiplex PCR; TCRdb's copy has only in-frame clones and leaves some out. This sample has about 370,000 clones, with around 87% found just once. Per germline, CDR1 MDHEN and CDR2 SYDVKM. The junction had 20 bases not matched to a gene; V was cut back by 2 bases and J by 3 bases. This CDR3 region has 20 residues. The sample holds one count of this clone. The clonotype originates from a woman younger than 45 with COVID-19, enrolled during active disease. The sequencing sample was made of peripheral blood. The rearrangement uses TRBV28 and TRBJ2-7; 9 bases are a match to TRBD2. CDR3 in amino acids: CASSLIQGRDERLADYEQYF. CDR3 bases: TGTGCCAGCAGTTTAATCCAGGGAAGGGATGAAAGACTAGCGGACTACGAGCAGTACTTC.